The 26 T cell receptor beta chains in this list originate from one sample, sequenced in a study of blood T cell repertoires in COVID-19. TCRdb's copy holds only in-frame clones and misses some; the assay was immunoSEQ multiplex PCR. Among roughly 190,000 clones listed, more than 70% were seen once. Sequencing was carried out using peripheral blood. Receptors were obtained from a man between 50 and 59 years old with active or convalescent COVID-19.

This clone was seen just once. This chain connects TRBV30 to TRBJ1-2, with TRBD1 matching over 7 bases. With V trimmed by 0 bases and J by 6 bases, 4 bases remained unmatched. This CDR3 has 13 residues. Per the germline V gene, CDR1 is GTSNPN and CDR2 is SVGIG (reference sequence). The chain's CDR3 is CAWSVTGEDGYTF. DNA for the CDR3: TGTGCCTGGAGTGTTACAGGGGAGGATGGCTACACCTTC.

The V gene is TRBV5-5, the J gene TRBJ1-1; D remains ambiguous. CDR1 and CDR2 from the germline V gene are SGHKS and YYEKEE (reference sequence). The CDR3 contains 15 residues. Trimming took off 4 bases at V and 4 bases at J, with 17 bases between the two ends. CDR3 nucleotide sequence: TGTGCCAGCAGCCCCAACCTAGGGAGGAGCACTGAAGCTTTCTTT. It translates to CASSPNLGRSTEAFF. Drawing the rest from reference TRBV5-5 and TRBJ1-1, the complete variable domain is DAGVTQSPTHLIKTRGQQVTLRCSPISGHKSVSWYQQVLGQGPQFIFQYYEKEERGRGNFPDRFSARQFPNYSSELNVNALLLGDSALYLCASSPNLGRSTEAFFGQGTRLTVV.

This rearrangement joins TRBV27 to TRBJ2-4; D gene ambiguous. Germline V lookup: CDR1 MNHEY, CDR2 SMNVEV (reference sequence). Trimming shortened V by 9 bases and J by 0 bases, and 9 bases separated the two germline ends. This CDR3 spans 13 amino acids. The DNA for the CDR3 is TGTGCCAGGAGAATACTAGCCAAAAACATTCAGTACTTC. This sequence encodes CARRILAKNIQYF.

The chain carries TRBV5-5 and TRBJ2-1; perhaps TRBD2 as D (5 bases). CDR1 is SGHKS, CDR2 YYEKEE, per germline (reference sequence). V was clipped by 3 bases and J by 4 bases, with 11 bases between them. The CDR3 consists of 14 residues. CDR3 residues: CASSWRPAYNEQFF. For the CDR3, the DNA is TGTGCCAGCAGCTGGAGGCCTGCGTACAATGAGCAGTTCTTC.

J is TRBJ1-3 and V is TRBV5-1; 7 nucleotides match TRBD1. The germline V gene has CDR1 SGHRS and CDR2 YFSETQ. V lost 4 bases and J lost 1; bases outside the gene matches: 8. The CDR3 runs 16 residues. The CDR3: CASSIGGGSSGNTIYF. Written as DNA, the CDR3 is TGCGCCAGCAGCATCGGAGGGGGCTCGTCTGGAAACACCATATATTTT.

In this sample, this clone turned up a few times. The V call is TRBV5-1, the J call TRBJ1-2; a weak D match, TRBD1 (6 bases). This CDR3 is 13 amino acids long. The V end lost 5 bases, the J end lost 1 base, and 9 bases lay between the germline ends. Per the germline V gene, CDR1 is SGHRS and CDR2 is YFSETQ. The CDR3 DNA sequence: TGCGCCAGCAGACAGGGATATAACTATGGCTACACCTTC. It codes for CASRQGYNYGYTF.

The sample holds a few counts of this clone. V is TRBV9 and J is TRBJ2-3; TRBD2 matches 7 bases. Germline loops: CDR1 SGDLS, CDR2 YYNGEE. The length of the CDR3 is 16 residues. Trimming took 0 bases from V and 2 from J; bases not matched to a gene: 6. CDR3 nucleotide sequence: TGTGCCAGCAGCGTAGTGGAGGGAGGGCCCACAGATACGCAGTATTTT. It codes for CASSVVEGGPTDTQYF. The full variable domain, its missing parts supplied by reference TRBV9 and TRBJ2-3, is DSGVTQTPKHLITATGQRVTLRCSPRSGDLSVYWYQQSLDQGLQFLIQYYNGEERAKGNILERFSAQQFPDLHSELNLSSLELGDSALYFCASSVVEGGPTDTQYFGPGTRLTVL.

The CDR3 DNA reads as TGCGCCATCCCTGGGGGAGGGAAACACTTTCGGACCCAGTACTTC. It is translated as CAIPGGGKHFRTQYF. The chain joins TRBV23-1 to TRBJ2-5; 7 bases align to TRBD2. TRBV23-1 is filed as an ORF, its function uncertain. The CDR3 extends over 15 amino acids. V lost 10 bases, J lost 7 bases, and 18 bases stayed unmatched.

The V gene is TRBV30, the J gene TRBJ1-5, with a tentative D call TRBD1 (5 bases). The germline gives CDR1 GTSNPN, CDR2 SVGIG (reference sequence). The CDR3 is 14 residues long. Trimming removed 0 bases at V and 7 bases at J, with 13 bases between. The CDR3 DNA follows: TGTGCCTGGAGTGTAAGGCAGGGTCTACAGCCCCAGCATTTT. Its protein is CAWSVRQGLQPQHF.

The rearrangement uses TRBV24-1 and TRBJ1-2; 10 bases line up with TRBD1. The germline V gene encodes CDR1 KGHDR and CDR2 SFDVKD. Trimming took 3 bases from V and 8 from J; bases not matched to a gene: 5. This CDR3 is built from 14 residues. Here the CDR3 reads CATSDLDRGIGYTF. CDR3 nucleotides: TGTGCCACCAGTGATCTGGACAGGGGGATCGGCTACACCTTC.

This chain connects TRBV19 to TRBJ1-2, with 8 bases fitting TRBD1. With 4 bases clipped from V and 4 bases from J, the junction kept 5 bases outside the gene matches. This CDR3 spans 14 amino acids. Germline assignment: CDR1 LNHDA and CDR2 SQIVND (reference sequence). CDR3 sequence: CASSTGQVLYGYTF. In nucleotides, the CDR3 is TGTGCCAGTAGTACGGGACAGGTCCTCTATGGCTACACCTTC.

V gene TRBV27 combines with J gene TRBJ1-6; TRBD1 is a possible D gene (5 bases). CDR3 length: 15 amino acids. The germline V and J ends were trimmed by 1 base and 1 base, with 5 bases remaining between them. The germline V gene has CDR1 MNHEY and CDR2 SMNVEV (reference sequence). The CDR3 here is CASSLYRSYNSPLHF. For the CDR3, the DNA is TGTGCCAGCAGTTTATACAGGTCCTATAATTCACCCCTCCACTTT.

The chain links TRBV4-2 to TRBJ1-5, with 8 bases fitting TRBD1. The germline V gene has CDR1 LGHNA and CDR2 YNFKEQ. The CDR3 contains 15 residues. The trim removed 1 base at V and 7 bases at J, leaving 6 bases unmatched. The CDR3 DNA sequence: TGTGCCAGCAGCCAAGTCTTGGACAGGGCACAGCCCCAGCATTTT. It yields the protein CASSQVLDRAQPQHF.

V usage is TRBV9 and J usage is TRBJ2-3, with D perhaps matching TRBD2 (6 bases). The CDR3 is made up of 13 amino acids. V lost 3 bases and J lost 4, with 9 bases in between. Germline assignment: CDR1 SGDLS and CDR2 YYNGEE. The CDR3 loop is CASSAGEADTQYF. CDR3 coding DNA: TGTGCCAGCAGCGCCGGGGAGGCAGATACGCAGTATTTT.

This clone was seen a single time. The V and J genes are TRBV2 and TRBJ1-1; D is unresolved. This CDR3 is 15 amino acids long. Trimming removed 6 bases at V and 3 bases at J, with 17 bases between. CDR1 is SNHLY and CDR2 is FYNNEI in the germline V gene. The CDR3 nucleotides are TGTGCCAGCAGGGGGTGGGGAGAGCCGCACACTGAAGCTTTCTTT. It is translated as CASRGWGEPHTEAFF.

The table lists this clone with a few counts. The chain couples TRBV4-1 to TRBJ1-2; 7 bases fit TRBD1. The CDR3 covers 15 residues. V shed 0 bases and J 3 bases; nucleotides not matched to a gene: 4. Per germline, CDR1 MGHRA and CDR2 YSYEKL. CDR3 residues: CASSQEVTGDYGYTF. The CDR3 DNA follows: TGCGCCAGCAGCCAAGAGGTTACAGGGGACTATGGCTACACCTTC.

The V gene is TRBV5-6, the J gene TRBJ2-3; 9 bases are shared with TRBD2. CDR3 size: 15 residues. V gave up 2 bases and J gave up 3 bases; unmatched junction bases: 4. CDR1 SGHDT and CDR2 YYEEEE come from the germline V gene. CDR3 loop: CASSFGGGATDTQYF. CDR3 bases: TGTGCCAGCAGCTTCGGCGGGGGGGCGACAGATACGCAGTATTTT.

This clone was observed once. This chain links TRBV28 with TRBJ1-6; weak D call: TRBD1 (6 bases). CDR3 length equals 14 residues. From germline, CDR1 is MDHEN and CDR2 SYDVKM. Between the trimmed V and J ends, which lost 6 bases and 10 bases, there was a span of 16 bases. CDR3: CASSTGSGESPLHF. The DNA of the CDR3 is TGTGCCAGCAGCACAGGGAGTGGTGAATCACCCCTCCACTTT.

The count of this clone is one. The genes are TRBV6-1 and TRBJ2-7, with 11 bases identical to TRBD1. This CDR3 is built from 15 residues. Looked up from germline, CDR1 is MNHNS and CDR2 is SASEGT. V lost 2 bases to trimming and J lost 4 bases; unmatched junction nucleotides: 4. The DNA of the CDR3 is TGTGCCAGCAGTGAATTGGGGACAGGGGGATACGAGCAGTACTTC. It codes for CASSELGTGGYEQYF.

The chain carries TRBV6-5 and TRBJ2-1, with TRBD2 identical over 9 bases. Germline CDR1 and CDR2: MNHEY and SVGAGI. The CDR3 extends over 15 amino acids. After removal of 7 bases from V and 5 bases from J, the junction contained 9 bases not matched to a gene. CDR3 bases: TGTGCCAGCACCCCGCTCGCGGGAGGGAACAATGAGCAGTTCTTC. This sequence encodes CASTPLAGGNNEQFF.

This rearrangement joins TRBV5-4 to TRBJ1-3; 8 bases are a match to TRBD1. CDR1 SGHNT and CDR2 YYREEE come from the germline V gene (reference sequence). The CDR3 has 14 amino acids. The V segment lost 2 bases and the J segment 5 bases; nucleotides outside the gene matches: 3. The CDR3 is CASSFGQGRNTIYF. The CDR3 nucleotides read TGTGCCAGCAGCTTCGGACAGGGAAGAAACACCATATATTTT.

This chain connects TRBV28 to TRBJ2-3; no reliable D call. This CDR3 is 16 amino acids long. Trimming cost V 7 bases and J 7 bases, with 24 bases left between them. Germline V CDR1 and CDR2: MDHEN, SYDVKM. The CDR3 region has the DNA TGTGCCAGCACATCCCCCCAGCGCGCCCTTAGGTATACGCAGTATTTT. Translated: CASTSPQRALRYTQYF.

To note about this clone: A read error may produce the germline difference seen at one junction end. This sequence joins TRBV5-8 and TRBJ2-4, with TRBD2 matching over 7 bases. The CDR3 runs to 14 residues. Per the germline V gene, CDR1 is SGHTS and CDR2 is YDEGEE. The CDR3 bases are TGTGCCCGCAGCTTGTGGGGGGGGGAAAACATTCAGTACTTC. It specifies CARSLWGGENIQYF.

The rearrangement links TRBV6-5 to TRBJ2-7; D possibly corresponds to TRBD2 (6 bases). In germline, CDR1 is MNHEY, CDR2 SVGAGI. Trimming left V 7 bases short and J 5 bases short, with 15 bases between. CDR3 length: 13 amino acids. CDR3 nucleotide sequence: TGTGCCAGCACGCGGGGCCTTTTGGACGAGCAGTACTTC. This sequence encodes CASTRGLLDEQYF.

The V call is TRBV6-1, the J call TRBJ1-2, with 8 bases identical to TRBD1. Germline V lookup: CDR1 MNHNS, CDR2 SASEGT. V dropped 2 bases and J dropped 2; count of bases not matched to a gene: 7. The CDR3 length is 16 residues. This chain's CDR3 is CASSESLRTGNYGYTF. The CDR3 DNA follows: TGTGCCAGCAGTGAAAGTCTCAGGACAGGGAACTATGGCTACACCTTC.

V is TRBV5-1 and J is TRBJ1-1; D not resolved. Between the trimmed V and J ends, which lost 0 bases and 2 bases, there was a span of 5 bases. The CDR3 extends over 13 amino acids. Germline V gives CDR1 SGHRS, CDR2 YFSETQ. The CDR3 is CASSLAFNTEAFF. The DNA for the CDR3 is TGCGCCAGCAGCTTGGCCTTTAACACTGAAGCTTTCTTT.